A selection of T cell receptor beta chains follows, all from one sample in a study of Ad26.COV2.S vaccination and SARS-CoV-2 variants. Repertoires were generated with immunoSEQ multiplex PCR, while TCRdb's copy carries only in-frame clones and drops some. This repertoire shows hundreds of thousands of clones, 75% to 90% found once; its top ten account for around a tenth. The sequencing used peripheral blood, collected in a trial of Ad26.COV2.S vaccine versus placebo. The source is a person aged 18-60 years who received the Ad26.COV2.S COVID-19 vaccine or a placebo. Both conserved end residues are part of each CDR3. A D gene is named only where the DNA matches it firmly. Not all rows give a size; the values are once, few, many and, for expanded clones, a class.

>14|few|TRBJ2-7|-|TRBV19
CASSDGDGDLEQYF
TGTGCCAGTAGTGATGGGGACGGCGATCTTGAGCAGTACTTC
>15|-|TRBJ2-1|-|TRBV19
CASSPPQGSSGEQFF
TGTGCCAGTAGCCCGCCCCAGGGCTCCTCAGGGGAGCAGTTCTTC
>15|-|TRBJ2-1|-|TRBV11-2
CASSSTGILDNEQFF
TGTGCCAGCAGTTCTACAGGGATTTTGGACAATGAGCAGTTCTTC
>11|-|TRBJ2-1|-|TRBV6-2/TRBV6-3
CASSLNNEQFF
TGTGCCAGCAGTTTGAACAATGAGCAGTTCTTC
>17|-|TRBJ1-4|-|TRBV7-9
CASSLGDIRLSNEKLFF
TGTGCCAGCAGCTTAGGGGACATTCGCCTTTCTAATGAAAAACTGTTTTTT
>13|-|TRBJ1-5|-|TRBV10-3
CAAQQVLNQPQHF
TGTGCCGCCCAACAGGTCCTGAATCAGCCCCAGCATTTT
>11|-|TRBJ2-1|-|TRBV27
CASSTNNEQFF
TGTGCCAGCAGTACCAACAATGAGCAGTTCTTC
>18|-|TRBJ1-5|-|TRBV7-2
CASSSRPPQGSRNQPQHF
TGTGCCAGCAGCTCCCGACCCCCCCAAGGGTCACGCAATCAGCCCCAGCATTTT
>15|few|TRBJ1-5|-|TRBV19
CASSKGDAGVQPQHF
TGTGCCAGTAGTAAGGGGGACGCGGGGGTCCAGCCCCAGCATTTT
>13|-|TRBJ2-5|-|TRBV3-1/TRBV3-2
CASSQEGSGTQYF
TGTGCCAGCAGCCAAGAGGGGTCGGGGACCCAGTACTTC
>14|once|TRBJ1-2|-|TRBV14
CASSRGVANYGYTF
TGTGCCAGCAGCCGGGGGGTAGCTAACTATGGCTACACCTTC
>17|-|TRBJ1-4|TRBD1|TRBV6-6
CASSPGDRALGNEKLFF
TGTGCCAGCAGTCCCGGGGACAGGGCCCTAGGGAATGAAAAACTGTTTTTT
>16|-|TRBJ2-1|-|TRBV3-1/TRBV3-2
CASSQLWIGGDNEQFF
TGTGCCAGCAGCCAACTTTGGATTGGCGGAGACAATGAGCAGTTCTTC
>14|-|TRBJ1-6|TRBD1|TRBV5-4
CASSFQGGGSPLHF
TGTGCCAGCAGCTTCCAGGGGGGCGGTTCACCCCTCCACTTT
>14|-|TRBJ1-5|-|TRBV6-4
CASSEAGGNQPQHF
TGTGCCAGCAGTGAAGCAGGAGGGAATCAGCCCCAGCATTTT
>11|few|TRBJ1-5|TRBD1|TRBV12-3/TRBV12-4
CASSLGQGEYF
TGTGCCAGCAGTTTGGGACAGGGGGAATATTTT
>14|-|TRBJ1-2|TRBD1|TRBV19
CASSILDRANGYTF
TGTGCCAGTAGTATTTTGGACAGGGCGAATGGCTACACCTTC
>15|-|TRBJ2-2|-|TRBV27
CASSLSFGVDGELFF
TGTGCCAGCAGTTTATCATTCGGGGTCGACGGGGAGCTGTTTTTT
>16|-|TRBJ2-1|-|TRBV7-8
CASSPRSGYSYNEQFF
TGTGCCAGCAGCCCCCGATCGGGGTACTCCTACAATGAGCAGTTCTTC
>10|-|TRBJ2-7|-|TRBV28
CASSSRGQYF
TGTGCCAGCAGTTCTCGGGGCCAGTACTTC
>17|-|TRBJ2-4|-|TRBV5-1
CASSLGRAYPAKNIQYF
TGCGCCAGCAGCTTGGGAAGAGCCTACCCAGCCAAAAACATTCAGTACTTC
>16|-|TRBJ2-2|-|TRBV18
CASSPKGLLNTGELFF
TGTGCCAGCTCACCAAAGGGACTGCTTAACACCGGGGAGCTGTTTTTT
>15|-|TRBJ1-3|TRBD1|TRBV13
CASSSTGGFGNTIYF
TGTGCCAGCAGCTCGACAGGGGGCTTTGGAAACACCATATATTTT
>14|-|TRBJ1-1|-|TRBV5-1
CASSLDGQNTEAFF
TGCGCCAGCAGCTTGGATGGACAGAACACTGAAGCTTTCTTT
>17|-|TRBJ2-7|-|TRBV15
CATSNTSRGIFSYEQYF
TGTGCCACCAGCAATACCTCGAGGGGGATTTTTTCCTACGAGCAGTACTTC
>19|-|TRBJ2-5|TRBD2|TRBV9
CASSVGVTSGRGGVETQYF
TGTGCCAGCAGCGTAGGTGTGACTAGCGGAAGAGGAGGGGTGGAGACCCAGTACTTC
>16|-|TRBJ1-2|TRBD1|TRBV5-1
CASSFGTGAGGYGYTF
TGCGCCAGCAGCTTCGGGACAGGGGCCGGAGGCTATGGCTACACCTTC
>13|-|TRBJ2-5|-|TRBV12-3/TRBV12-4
CAMRTRLQETQYF
TGTGCCATGCGGACCAGACTCCAAGAGACCCAGTACTTC
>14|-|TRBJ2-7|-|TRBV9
CASSPDGRDYEQYF
TGTGCCAGCAGCCCCGACGGGCGGGACTACGAGCAGTACTTC
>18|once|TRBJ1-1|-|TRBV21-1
CASSKAPKSGDRDTEAFF
TGTGCCAGCAGCAAGGCCCCGAAGTCAGGGGACAGGGACACTGAAGCTTTCTTT
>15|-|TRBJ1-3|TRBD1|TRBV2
CASTGQGATGNTIYF
TGTGCCAGCACCGGACAGGGGGCCACTGGAAACACCATATATTTT
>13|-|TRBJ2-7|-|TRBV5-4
CASSFKGSHEQYF
TGTGCCAGCAGCTTCAAGGGGAGCCACGAGCAGTACTTC
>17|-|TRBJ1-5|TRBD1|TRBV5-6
CASSFGLGQISNQPQHF
TGTGCCAGCAGCTTCGGGCTGGGACAGATAAGCAATCAGCCCCAGCATTTT
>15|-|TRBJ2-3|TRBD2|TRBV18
CASSPGAGGTDTQYF
TGTGCCAGCTCACCAGGAGCGGGGGGCACAGATACGCAGTATTTT
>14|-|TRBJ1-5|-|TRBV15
CATSGGPTSQPQHF
TGTGCCACCAGCGGGGGACCGACTAGTCAGCCCCAGCATTTT
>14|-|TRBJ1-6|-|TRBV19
CASKAGTYNSPLHF
TGTGCCAGTAAGGCGGGGACCTATAATTCACCCCTCCACTTT
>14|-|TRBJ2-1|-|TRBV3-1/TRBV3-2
CASSPHNSYNEQFF
TGTGCCAGCAGCCCGCATAACTCCTACAATGAGCAGTTCTTC
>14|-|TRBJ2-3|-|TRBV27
CASSPLRESDTQYF
TGTGCCAGCAGTCCTCTCCGAGAATCGGATACGCAGTATTTT
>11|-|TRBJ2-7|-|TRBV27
CASSSGDEQYF
TGTGCCAGCAGTTCAGGGGACGAGCAGTACTTC
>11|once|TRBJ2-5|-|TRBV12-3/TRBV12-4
CASSNWETQYF
TGTGCCAGCAGTAACTGGGAGACCCAGTACTTC
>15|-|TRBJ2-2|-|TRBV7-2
CASSFGGQNTGELFF
TGTGCCAGCAGCTTTGGGGGGCAGAACACCGGGGAGCTGTTTTTT
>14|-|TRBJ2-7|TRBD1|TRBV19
CASSMGPGQGRQYF
TGTGCCAGTAGTATGGGACCGGGACAGGGCCGCCAGTACTTC
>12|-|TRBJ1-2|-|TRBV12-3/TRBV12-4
CASSWDLYGYTF
TGTGCCAGCAGCTGGGACCTCTATGGCTACACCTTC
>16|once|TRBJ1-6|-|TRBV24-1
CATSDPPQGDNSPLHF
TGTGCCACCAGTGATCCCCCCCAAGGGGACAATTCACCCCTCCACTTT
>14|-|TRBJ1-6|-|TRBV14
CASSQESRNSPLHF
TGTGCCAGCAGCCAAGAGAGTAGGAATTCACCCCTCCACTTT
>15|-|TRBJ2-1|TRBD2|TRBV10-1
CASSVASGAYNEQFF
TGCGCCAGCAGTGTGGCTAGCGGGGCTTACAATGAGCAGTTCTTC
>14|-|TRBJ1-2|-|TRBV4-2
CASSQDTLVYGYTF
TGTGCCAGCAGCCAAGACACCCTTGTCTATGGCTACACCTTC
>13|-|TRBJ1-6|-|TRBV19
CASKGQAFSPLHF
TGTGCCAGTAAAGGGCAGGCTTTTTCACCCCTCCACTTT
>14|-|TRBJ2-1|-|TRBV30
CAWSVPRVYNEQFF
TGTGCCTGGAGTGTACCCAGGGTCTACAATGAGCAGTTCTTC
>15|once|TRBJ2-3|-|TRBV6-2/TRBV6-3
CASSYLGGGSDTQYF
TGTGCCAGCAGTTACTTAGGGGGAGGTTCAGATACGCAGTATTTT